The entry below gives a single TCR beta chain sequence along with its context. This record belongs to a study of human T cells and chemical hapten exposure. Time point of the sample: patch test 2, 6 weeks after DPC sensitization. The treatment here: therapeutic diphenylcyclopropenone sensitization with weekly scalp DPC. The study's library attached unique molecular identifiers to single cDNA molecules. Each CDR3 protein is one row after TCRdb ran MiXCR on the RACE reads. The sample has under 450,000 distinct CDR3 sequences; about 6% are singletons. The germline V gene has CDR1 SGHNT and CDR2 YYREEE (reference sequence). This CDR3 contains 14 residues. V was pared by 0 bases and J by 5 bases, with 11 bases between.

V gene TRBV5-4 combines with J gene TRBJ2-5; D is uncertain. This TCR was recovered from a woman under 30 with alopecia areata. Some clones in this sample may be carry-over from other donors' samples. The source material was whole blood, sampled in connection with sensitization to the hapten diphenylcyclopropenone (DPC). The CDR3 bases are TGTGCCAGCAGCTTGGATCCGGTTGGGGAGACCCAGTACTTC. Translation gives CASSLDPVGETQYF.